Listed here are 13 T cell receptor beta chains from one sample, sequenced in a study of PD-1 blockade in mismatch repair-deficient tumors. The assay was immunoSEQ multiplex PCR, and TCRdb's table has in-frame clones only and misses some. Among some 110,000 clones listed, about three quarters were seen once. Sequences were derived from peripheral blood, sampled 60 weeks after starting pembrolizumab. Source of these receptors: an adult with mismatch repair-deficient cancer.

The genes are TRBV9 and TRBJ2-4; a possible D gene is TRBD1 (6 bases). Per germline, CDR1 SGDLS and CDR2 YYNGEE. Trimming took off 4 bases at V and 0 bases at J, with 8 bases between the two ends. This CDR3 is built from 14 residues. DNA for the CDR3: TGTGCCAGCAGCTCACAGGGAGCCAAAAACATTCAGTACTTC. Its translation: CASSSQGAKNIQYF.

The chain has TRBV11-2 and TRBJ2-7, with 7 bases lining up with TRBD1. The CDR3 runs to 16 residues. Germline-derived CDR1 and CDR2 are SGHAT and FQNNGV. With V trimmed by 4 bases and J by 1 base, 10 bases remained unmatched. CDR3 nucleotides: TGTGCCAGCAGCTCCTTCCCACAGGGGTCGTCCTACGAGCAGTACTTC. It encodes CASSSFPQGSSYEQYF.

The V and J genes are TRBV27 and TRBJ1-2; no reliable D call. There are 15 residues in the CDR3. Trimming pared 2 bases from V and 6 bases from J, leaving 16 bases between. Germline-derived CDR1 and CDR2 are MNHEY and SMNVEV (reference sequence). CDR3 residues: CASSLTQRIFDGYTF. In DNA form, the CDR3 reads TGTGCCAGCAGTTTAACCCAGCGCATCTTTGATGGCTACACCTTC.

The V and J genes are TRBV7-9 and TRBJ1-4; D remains ambiguous. The CDR3 sequence is 14 residues long. Trimming pared 2 bases from V and 5 bases from J, leaving 9 bases between. The germline V gene has CDR1 SEHNR and CDR2 FQNEAQ (reference sequence). The CDR3, as DNA: TGTGCCAGCAGCTTATCAGTGGTAAATGAAAAACTGTTTTTT. Its protein is CASSLSVVNEKLFF.

This chain links TRBV9 with TRBJ1-2; D is unresolved. The V and J ends lost 6 bases and 7 bases respectively, with 13 bases between them. This CDR3 has 12 amino acids. Germline CDR1 is SGDLS and CDR2 is YYNGEE. This CDR3 is CASNNVRTGYTF. CDR3 sequence (DNA): TGTGCCAGCAACAATGTCCGGACTGGCTACACCTTC.

The chain has TRBV5-5 and TRBJ2-7; no definite D call. This CDR3 is 15 amino acids long. Germline V lookup: CDR1 SGHKS, CDR2 YYEKEE (reference sequence). Trimming removed 4 bases at V and 4 bases at J, with 18 bases between. Here the CDR3 DNA reads TGTGCCAGCAGCCCCCAATATGGGCTAGTATACGAGCAGTACTTC. It codes for CASSPQYGLVYEQYF.

V gene TRBV5-1 combines with J gene TRBJ2-3, with TRBD2 matching 13 bases. Germline-derived CDR1 and CDR2 are SGHRS and YFSETQ. This CDR3 is 17 amino acids long. V lost 4 bases, J lost 2 bases, and 7 bases stayed unmatched. The CDR3 nucleotides are TGCGCCAGCAGCGGGGGACTAGCGGGACTAATCACAGATACGCAGTATTTT. As protein: CASSGGLAGLITDTQYF.

The chain employs TRBV12-5 and TRBJ1-1, with D maybe TRBD1 (5 bases). CDR1 and CDR2 (germline): LGHNT, FRNRAP. The germline V and J ends were trimmed by 7 bases and 5 bases, with 11 bases remaining between them. The CDR3 has 12 residues. The CDR3 DNA is TGTGCTAGTGCCCTGGGGGAGACTGAAGCTTTCTTT. Translation: CASALGETEAFF.

This clone occurred once. The V gene is TRBV9, the J gene TRBJ2-1; D is possibly TRBD2 (5 bases). Germline V gene lookup returns CDR1 SGDLS and CDR2 YYNGEE. Trimming cost V 3 bases and J 4 bases, with 20 bases left between them. The CDR3 contains 17 residues. CDR3 DNA: TGTGCCAGCAGCGAACACGGCGGGTATATAGAATACAATGAGCAGTTCTTC. Translation: CASSEHGGYIEYNEQFF.

This clone has only a few counts. The chain combines TRBV4-2 with TRBJ2-7, with D possibly TRBD1 on 6 matching bases. Trimming took 1 base from V and 3 from J, leaving 13 bases between them. CDR3 length: 15 amino acids. Per the germline V gene, CDR1 is LGHNA and CDR2 is YNFKEQ. The CDR3 region is CASSQGTEHLYEQYF. The CDR3 DNA reads TGTGCCAGCAGCCAAGGGACAGAGCATCTCTACGAGCAGTACTTC.

V is TRBV7-2 and J is TRBJ2-7, with 7 bases fitting TRBD2. With 5 bases clipped from V and 0 bases from J, the junction kept 10 bases outside the gene matches. CDR3 length: 16 residues. Germline lookup yields CDR1 SGHTA and CDR2 FQGNSA. The CDR3 DNA is TGTGCCAGCAGCCCCCGACTAGCCCAGAGCTCCTACGAGCAGTACTTC. Protein sequence: CASSPRLAQSSYEQYF.

CDR3 DNA sequence: TGCGCCAGCAGCCAGGTTGAGGGACCCCAAGAGACCCAGTACTTC. Protein sequence: CASSQVEGPQETQYF. This chain links TRBV4-3 with TRBJ2-5; either TRBD1 or TRBD2 may supply D (5 bases each). The V gene lost 3 bases and the J gene lost 1 base, with 12 bases spanning the gap. In germline, CDR1 is LGHNA, CDR2 YSLEER. The CDR3 loop spans 15 amino acids.

This chain joins TRBV27 and TRBJ2-7, with 14 bases matching TRBD2. Trimming took 4 bases from V and 12 from J; bases not matched to a gene: 5. The CDR3 has 13 amino acids. Per germline, CDR1 MNHEY and CDR2 SMNVEV (reference sequence). CDR3 in amino acids: CASSSGLAGVMYF. The CDR3, as DNA: TGTGCCAGCAGTTCGGGACTAGCGGGAGTTATGTACTTC.